This TCR beta chain originates from a study of CD4 and CD8 cells across lung adenocarcinoma regions (dated by TCRdb to 2017 to 2018). Regarding the research as a whole: The study compared tumor centers with tumor margins to examine intratumor heterogeneity of the T cell receptor repertoire.

This clonotype is deemed medium-sized (0.01 to 0.1%). The antigen this receptor binds is unknown. Mismatch with germline at one junction end may stem from a read error. Library creation used PCR. Sequencing relied on a HiSeq X Ten. The public sequencing data were trimmed at Q25 with fastp and processed into clonotypes with MiXCR by TCRdb, which kept only in-frame beta chains. Each CDR3 protein gets just one entry, which takes the most common genes and DNA from the rows behind it. This sample has nearly 7,000 distinct CDR3 sequences in its table, and under 70% of those were observed once. 42% of the sample is taken by the ten largest. CDR1 SGHKS and CDR2 YYEKEE were looked up in the germline V gene (reference sequence). From the cysteine through the phenylalanine, the CDR3 covers 13 amino acids. Here the CDR3 DNA is all that survives: 39 bases in frame from base 1. The donors were patients who had localized lung adenocarcinoma, which is a subtype of non-small cell lung cancer. Samples were obtained from the centers of localized lung adenocarcinomas. For TCR repertoire analysis, CD8+ T cells from tumor tissue were profiled separately from CD4+ T cells.

This sequence uses TRBV5-5 and TRBJ2-1; 10 of the junction bases match TRBD2. This sequence was found in a male donor with lung adenocarcinoma. The CD4 and CD8 labels of this study may be unreliable. The source material was CD8+ T cells from the center of a lung tumor. The cell subset or site label of this sample denotes: tumor center region. The CDR3 loop reads CASSLTGTSDGLF. In nucleotide form, the sequence is TGTGCCAGCAGCTTGACCGGGACTAGCGACGGACTCTTC.